This T cell receptor beta chain emerged from a study of beta chain features in type 1 diabetes. Study context: Summed over all samples, the examined sorted cells came to 95 million to 120 million.

Study results and limitations: Sequencing of cDNA might inflate the share of cells that strongly express TCR.

Sorting that relied on CD45RO/CCR7/CD25/CD127/CD95/CD27 yielded CD4+ naive, central memory, regulatory and stem cell-like memory cells. This clone showed up just once. Its cognate antigen is unknown. Germline V gene sequence: CDR1 MNHEY, CDR2 SMNVEV (reference sequence). V shed 3 bases and J 5 bases; nucleotides not matched to a gene: 7. The CDR3 has 16 residues. The isolated RNA, all of it, was reverse transcribed, so expressed TCRB transcripts were what got sequenced. Each sample of naive, central memory or regulatory T cells had, on average, approximately 3.5 million reads. The protocol was immunoSEQ multiplex PCR, while the TCRdb copy is restricted to in-frame clones and leaves out a portion. The table includes more than 300,000 clones, approximately 16% detected once.

The V and J genes are TRBV27 and TRBJ2-1; 10 bases are shared with TRBD2. The receptor's source is a young woman in good health. Sequenced: naive CD4+ T cells from blood. Here the CDR3 DNA reads TGTGCCAGCAGTTTCCGAGGGACTAGCGTACACAATGAGCAGTTCTTC. Protein: CASSFRGTSVHNEQFF.